These 4 T cell receptor beta chains were all obtained from the same sample, sequenced in a study of T cells in localized non-small cell lung cancer. Sequencing used immunoSEQ multiplex PCR; TCRdb keeps in-frame clones, though not all of them. The table includes approximately 49,000 clones, roughly 80% detected once. Sequencing used peripheral blood, obtained before any cancer treatment. The source of these receptors is a man aged 35-69 years with stage I squamous cell lung carcinoma.

The CDR3 loop reads CASSPRLAGGPNTGELFF. In DNA, the CDR3 is TGTGCCAGCAGCCCTAGACTAGCGGGGGGGCCGAACACCGGGGAGCTGTTTTTT. The chain joins TRBV5-5 to TRBJ2-2; 14 bases align to TRBD2. V lost 4 bases and J lost 0; bases outside the gene matches: 5. The CDR3 contains 18 residues. CDR1 and CDR2 from the germline V gene are SGHKS and YYEKEE (reference sequence).

J is TRBJ2-3 and V is TRBV11-3; 10 positions agree with TRBD2. The CDR3 extends over 16 amino acids. The germline V gene encodes CDR1 SGHNT and CDR2 YENEEA. The ends lost 3 bases at V and 2 bases at J; junction bases unmatched: 5. CDR3 nucleotides: TGTGCCAGCAGCTTCTCTAGCGGGGGACTCACAGATACGCAGTATTTT. This gives the protein CASSFSSGGLTDTQYF.

This chain uses TRBV28 with TRBJ2-5, with D unresolved. V was shortened by 7 bases and J by 3 bases, with 0 bases between the two germline ends. The CDR3 spans 9 residues. CDR1 and CDR2 (germline): MDHEN, SYDVKM. CDR3: CASKETQYF. CDR3 DNA sequence: TGTGCCAGCAAAGAGACCCAGTACTTC.

V usage is TRBV7-6 and J usage is TRBJ2-2; no clear D. The CDR3 has 16 amino acids. Trimming stripped 2 bases from V and 1 base from J, with 11 bases between. The germline V gene has CDR1 SGHVS and CDR2 FNYEAQ. The CDR3 region is CASSLRQSQNTGELFF. CDR3 in DNA: TGTGCCAGCAGCTTACGGCAATCCCAGAACACCGGGGAGCTGTTTTTT.